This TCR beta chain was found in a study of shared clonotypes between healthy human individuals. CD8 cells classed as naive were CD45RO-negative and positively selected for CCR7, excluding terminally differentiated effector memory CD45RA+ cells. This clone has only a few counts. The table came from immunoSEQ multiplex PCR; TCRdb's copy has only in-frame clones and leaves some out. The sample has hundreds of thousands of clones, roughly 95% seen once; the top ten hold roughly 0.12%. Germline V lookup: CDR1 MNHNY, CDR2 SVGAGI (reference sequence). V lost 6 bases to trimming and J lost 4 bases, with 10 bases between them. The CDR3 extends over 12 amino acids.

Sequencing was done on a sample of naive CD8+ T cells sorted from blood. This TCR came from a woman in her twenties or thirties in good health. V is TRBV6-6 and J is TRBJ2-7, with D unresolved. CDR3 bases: TGTGCCAGCAGGGACGACGGATACGAGCAGTACTTC. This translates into CASRDDGYEQYF.